This is a list of T cell receptor beta chains from one sample in a study of OX40 agonist ivuxolimab in advanced cancers. The assay was immunoSEQ multiplex PCR, and TCRdb's table has in-frame clones only and misses some. The data hold approximately 100,000 clones, with around 90% observed a single time. The sample in question was CD4+ or CD8+ T cells sorted from blood, obtained in a trial of the OX40 agonist ivuxolimab. The receptors shown here come from an adult with an advanced solid tumor such as melanoma, head and neck, liver or kidney cancer. The CDR3 runs from the conserved cysteine through the conserved F or W. Fields, in order: D gene, J gene, clone size, V gene, CDR3 DNA, CDR3 protein. D genes are given only for firm matches. Clone size is not always given. Where it is, it says once, few, many or a class for expanded clones.

d_call: TRBD2
j_call: TRBJ2-5
clone_size: .
v_call: TRBV7-6
cdr3_nt: TGTGCCAGCAGCGGGGGGACTAGTCTGGGGGAGACCCAGTACTTC
cdr3_aa: CASSGGTSLGETQYF

d_call: .
j_call: TRBJ2-1
clone_size: .
v_call: TRBV6-5
cdr3_nt: TGTGCCAGCAGGCCAGGGGCGGGGAGTTATGAGCAGTTCTTC
cdr3_aa: CASRPGAGSYEQFF

d_call: .
j_call: TRBJ1-2
clone_size: .
v_call: TRBV4-1
cdr3_nt: TGCGCCAGCAGCCAAGTTGGCCAGCAGTATGGCTACACCTTC
cdr3_aa: CASSQVGQQYGYTF

d_call: TRBD2
j_call: TRBJ2-3
clone_size: .
v_call: TRBV18
cdr3_nt: TGTGCCAGCTCAGCTAGCGGGGCCCTCTCAGATACGCAGTATTTT
cdr3_aa: CASSASGALSDTQYF

d_call: .
j_call: TRBJ2-5
clone_size: .
v_call: TRBV6-6
cdr3_nt: TGTGCCAGCAGTTCCAGGGGCCAAGAGACCCAGTACTTC
cdr3_aa: CASSSRGQETQYF

d_call: .
j_call: TRBJ1-2
clone_size: .
v_call: TRBV6-4
cdr3_nt: TGTGCCGGAAGTGCGAACGGAGGACATGGCTACACCTTC
cdr3_aa: CAGSANGGHGYTF

d_call: .
j_call: TRBJ2-6
clone_size: .
v_call: TRBV28
cdr3_nt: TGTGCCATCCCGGGCACAGGGCACTCTGGGGCCAACGTCCTGACTTTC
cdr3_aa: CAIPGTGHSGANVLTF

d_call: .
j_call: TRBJ2-7
clone_size: .
v_call: TRBV21-1
cdr3_nt: TGTGCCAGCAGCAAAGTGGGCAGGGGGCCCTACGAGCAGTACTTC
cdr3_aa: CASSKVGRGPYEQYF

d_call: .
j_call: TRBJ2-5
clone_size: .
v_call: TRBV10-3
cdr3_nt: TGTGCCATCAATCCAGGGTACCAAGAGACCCAGTACTTC
cdr3_aa: CAINPGYQETQYF

d_call: .
j_call: TRBJ1-6
clone_size: .
v_call: TRBV19
cdr3_nt: TGTGCCAGTAGTATAGATCGGGCAATGAGCTCACCCCTCCACTTT
cdr3_aa: CASSIDRAMSSPLHF

d_call: TRBD2
j_call: TRBJ2-7
clone_size: .
v_call: TRBV27
cdr3_nt: TGTGCCAGCAGTTTGGGACTAGCGACCTACGAGCAGTACTTC
cdr3_aa: CASSLGLATYEQYF

d_call: TRBD1
j_call: TRBJ1-1
clone_size: .
v_call: TRBV6-5
cdr3_nt: TGTGCCAGCAGTTACTCGACAGGGGGCGGCGGAGCTTTCTTT
cdr3_aa: CASSYSTGGGGAFF

d_call: .
j_call: TRBJ1-1
clone_size: .
v_call: TRBV19
cdr3_nt: TGTGCCAGTATCGAAAACAGGAATGAAGCTTTCTTT
cdr3_aa: CASIENRNEAFF

d_call: TRBD1
j_call: TRBJ1-6
clone_size: .
v_call: TRBV7-9
cdr3_nt: TGTGCCAGCAGCGTTTGGACAGGGGATAATTCACCCCTCCACTTT
cdr3_aa: CASSVWTGDNSPLHF

d_call: .
j_call: TRBJ2-2
clone_size: .
v_call: TRBV7-8
cdr3_nt: TGTGCCAGCAGCTTACCTAGCAGAGTCACCGGGGAGCTGTTTTTT
cdr3_aa: CASSLPSRVTGELFF

d_call: .
j_call: TRBJ2-5
clone_size: .
v_call: TRBV30
cdr3_nt: TGTGCCTGGAGTGTAGCAGAGACCCAGTACTTC
cdr3_aa: CAWSVAETQYF

d_call: .
j_call: TRBJ2-3
clone_size: .
v_call: TRBV9
cdr3_nt: TGTGCCAGCAGCGTAAGTGGGAGCACAGATACGCAGTATTTT
cdr3_aa: CASSVSGSTDTQYF

d_call: .
j_call: TRBJ2-6
clone_size: .
v_call: TRBV10-3
cdr3_nt: TGTGCCATCAGTGAGTCGAGGGGGGCTGGGGCCAACGTCCTGACTTTC
cdr3_aa: CAISESRGAGANVLTF

d_call: .
j_call: TRBJ1-6
clone_size: few
v_call: TRBV9
cdr3_nt: TGTGCCAGCAGCCCCGCCTGGGGAAATTCACCCCTCCACTTT
cdr3_aa: CASSPAWGNSPLHF

d_call: .
j_call: TRBJ1-3
clone_size: once
v_call: TRBV4-3
cdr3_nt: TGCGCCAGCAGCCAAGGGGCAGGCCTCTCTGGAAACACCATATATTTT
cdr3_aa: CASSQGAGLSGNTIYF

d_call: TRBD1
j_call: TRBJ1-1
clone_size: few
v_call: TRBV18
cdr3_nt: TGTGCCAGCTCACCCCTAGAGGGGGCAGGGACTGAAGCTTTCTTT
cdr3_aa: CASSPLEGAGTEAFF

d_call: .
j_call: TRBJ1-5
clone_size: once
v_call: TRBV6-6
cdr3_nt: TGTGCCAGCAGTTCCCCCCATGCGAATCAGCCCCAGCATTTT
cdr3_aa: CASSSPHANQPQHF

d_call: .
j_call: TRBJ1-4
clone_size: .
v_call: TRBV6-6
cdr3_nt: TGTGCCAGCAGTTACGGGTCCACGGGGAAGGAAAAACTGTTTTTT
cdr3_aa: CASSYGSTGKEKLFF

d_call: .
j_call: TRBJ2-1
clone_size: once
v_call: TRBV9
cdr3_nt: TGTGCCAGCAGCGCTTCCCCGAGCGGGTCCTACAATGAGCAGTTCTTC
cdr3_aa: CASSASPSGSYNEQFF

d_call: .
j_call: TRBJ1-6
clone_size: few
v_call: TRBV11-2
cdr3_nt: TGTGCCAGCAGCTTAGGAGGGGCTAATTCACCCCTCCACTTT
cdr3_aa: CASSLGGANSPLHF

d_call: .
j_call: TRBJ2-5
clone_size: .
v_call: TRBV11-2
cdr3_nt: TGTGCCAGCAGCTTGGGCAGGGCGGAGACCCAGTACTTC
cdr3_aa: CASSLGRAETQYF

d_call: .
j_call: TRBJ2-3
clone_size: .
v_call: TRBV6-1
cdr3_nt: TGTGCCAGCAGTGAAGCGGGGGTCCGCACAGATACGCAGTATTTT
cdr3_aa: CASSEAGVRTDTQYF

d_call: .
j_call: TRBJ1-1
clone_size: .
v_call: TRBV9
cdr3_nt: TGTGCCAGCAGCCAGATGAACACTGAAGCTTTCTTT
cdr3_aa: CASSQMNTEAFF

d_call: .
j_call: TRBJ1-1
clone_size: .
v_call: TRBV28
cdr3_nt: TGTGCCAGCAGTTTATGGAGTAACACTGAAGCTTTCTTT
cdr3_aa: CASSLWSNTEAFF

d_call: .
j_call: TRBJ1-6
clone_size: few
v_call: TRBV14
cdr3_nt: TGTGCCAGCAGCCAAAGGAGCTCCTATAATTCACCCCTCCACTTT
cdr3_aa: CASSQRSSYNSPLHF

d_call: .
j_call: TRBJ2-2
clone_size: .
v_call: TRBV4-1
cdr3_nt: TGCGCCAGCAGCCCCCCAATTGGACCTGCTGGGAACACCGGGGAGCTGTTTTTT
cdr3_aa: CASSPPIGPAGNTGELFF

d_call: TRBD2
j_call: TRBJ2-2
clone_size: once
v_call: TRBV5-4
cdr3_nt: TGTGCCAGCAGCTTGGCTAGCGGGAACACCGGGGAGCTGTTTTTT
cdr3_aa: CASSLASGNTGELFF

d_call: .
j_call: TRBJ2-1
clone_size: .
v_call: TRBV29-1
cdr3_nt: TGCAGCGCCCGGGACCGGGGGTCCTACAATGAGCAGTTCTTC
cdr3_aa: CSARDRGSYNEQFF

d_call: TRBD1
j_call: TRBJ2-7
clone_size: .
v_call: TRBV6-5
cdr3_nt: TGTGCCAGCAGTTACGGTCAGGGGGCGTCCTACGAGCAGTACTTC
cdr3_aa: CASSYGQGASYEQYF

d_call: .
j_call: TRBJ2-5
clone_size: .
v_call: TRBV5-8
cdr3_nt: TGTGCCAGCAGCCACCGCGCCGGTAGGGATTCAGAGACCCAGTACTTC
cdr3_aa: CASSHRAGRDSETQYF

d_call: .
j_call: TRBJ2-7
clone_size: .
v_call: TRBV11-2
cdr3_nt: TGTGCCAGCACCCGGAGGAAGTGGACGGCCGGGGGCGAGCAGTACTTC
cdr3_aa: CASTRRKWTAGGEQYF

d_call: .
j_call: TRBJ1-1
clone_size: .
v_call: TRBV11-2
cdr3_nt: TGTGCCAGCAGCTCATTGACAGAAGCTTTCTTT
cdr3_aa: CASSSLTEAFF

d_call: .
j_call: TRBJ2-5
clone_size: .
v_call: TRBV10-3
cdr3_nt: TGTGCCATCAGTGCAGTGGGAGAGACCCAGTACTTC
cdr3_aa: CAISAVGETQYF

d_call: TRBD1
j_call: TRBJ1-2
clone_size: .
v_call: TRBV28
cdr3_nt: TGTGCCAGCAGCAGGGGACAGGGGGCAATCAGTGGCTACACCTTC
cdr3_aa: CASSRGQGAISGYTF

d_call: TRBD1
j_call: TRBJ1-5
clone_size: .
v_call: TRBV30
cdr3_nt: TGTGCCTGGAGTACAGGGGCAGGTCAGCCCCAGCATTTT
cdr3_aa: CAWSTGAGQPQHF

d_call: .
j_call: TRBJ1-5
clone_size: .
v_call: TRBV19
cdr3_nt: TGTGCCAGTACCATGGAAGCCTCCTTGGGTCAGCCCCAGCATTTT
cdr3_aa: CASTMEASLGQPQHF

d_call: .
j_call: TRBJ1-4
clone_size: .
v_call: TRBV5-6
cdr3_nt: TGTGCCAGCAGCTTCCTGAGGGGTCGAGAAAAACTGTTTTTT
cdr3_aa: CASSFLRGREKLFF

d_call: TRBD1
j_call: TRBJ2-7
clone_size: .
v_call: TRBV7-2
cdr3_nt: TGTGCCAGCAGGGGTGGGCAGGGGGCGTACGAGCAGTACTTC
cdr3_aa: CASRGGQGAYEQYF

d_call: TRBD2
j_call: TRBJ2-2
clone_size: .
v_call: TRBV6-1
cdr3_nt: TGTGCCAGTGGACTAGCGGGGAACACCGGGGAGCTGTTTTTT
cdr3_aa: CASGLAGNTGELFF

d_call: TRBD1
j_call: TRBJ1-1
clone_size: .
v_call: TRBV11-2
cdr3_nt: TGTGCCAGCAGCCCAATCACGGGACAGGGTAAAGGTTGGCCTGAAGCTTTCTTT
cdr3_aa: CASSPITGQGKGWPEAFF